This entry lists 30 T cell receptor beta chains sequenced from one sample in a study of patients and donors after allogeneic stem cell transplantation. TCRdb re-called the RT-PCR reads with MiXCR, one entry per CDR3 protein. The sample has 920,000 or so distinct CDR3 sequences; 15% to 20% are singletons. Material for sequencing was blood, either unsorted or a sorted T cell fraction (not recorded which). The source is a human donor who was either an allogeneic HSCT recipient or a stem cell or donor lymphocyte infusion donor (not recorded which). It is not recorded whose cells these are; they may come from a transplant donor.

In its sample, this clonotype was seen a few times. This chain uses TRBV9 with TRBJ2-7, with TRBD1 identical over 8 bases. The CDR3 has 14 amino acids. Germline lookup yields CDR1 SGDLS and CDR2 YYNGEE. The V and J ends lost 4 bases and 5 bases, in that order; junction bases with no gene match: 8. In DNA form, the CDR3 reads TGTGCCAGCAGCTCAGAGGCAGGGGGCAACGAGCAGTACTTC. Residues: CASSSEAGGNEQYF. The variable domain in full, with the rest retrieved from reference TRBV9 and TRBJ2-7, is DSGVTQTPKHLITATGQRVTLRCSPRSGDLSVYWYQQSLDQGLQFLIQYYNGEERAKGNILERFSAQQFPDLHSELNLSSLELGDSALYFCASSSEAGGNEQYFGPGTRLTVT.

The chain couples TRBV15 to TRBJ1-5, with D tentatively TRBD1 (5 bases). CDR3 size: 14 residues. V was shortened by 0 bases and J by 7 bases, with 10 bases between the two germline ends. Per germline, CDR1 LNHNV and CDR2 YYDKDF (reference sequence). The chain's CDR3 is CATSREGGGQPQHF. In nucleotides, the CDR3 is TGTGCCACCAGCAGAGAAGGTGGGGGGCAGCCCCAGCATTTT.

The rearrangement joins TRBV5-1 to TRBJ1-3, with TRBD1 matching 7 bases. The CDR3 consists of 19 residues. Germline V gene data show CDR1 as SGHRS and CDR2 as YFSETQ. Germline trimming cut 3 bases from V and 3 bases from J; bases unmatched to any gene: 18. The CDR3: CASSSIGTALTGGGNTIYF. CDR3 nucleotides: TGCGCCAGCAGCTCAATCGGGACAGCGCTTACAGGAGGTGGAAACACCATATATTTT.

The gene calls are TRBV24-1 and TRBJ1-4; the match to TRBD1 covers 10 bases. This CDR3 is 16 amino acids long. The V gene end was trimmed by 6 bases and the J gene end by 8 bases; junction bases not matched to a gene: 11. Germline V gene data show CDR1 as KGHDR and CDR2 as SFDVKD. This chain's CDR3 is CATSSPGQGLEEKLFF. The CDR3 DNA sequence: TGTGCCACCAGTTCGCCGGGACAGGGGTTGGAGGAAAAACTGTTTTTT.

In its sample, this clonotype was seen a few times. The genes are TRBV5-1 and TRBJ2-5; D is unresolved. This CDR3 comprises 15 residues. Germline CDR1 is SGHRS and CDR2 is YFSETQ. Trimming shortened V by 0 bases and J by 4 bases, and 13 bases separated the two germline ends. The CDR3 loop is CASSLVGRMGETQYF. CDR3 in DNA: TGCGCCAGCAGCTTGGTTGGCAGGATGGGAGAGACCCAGTACTTC.

In this sample, this clonotype turned up a few times. The chain carries TRBV29-1 and TRBJ1-1; perhaps TRBD1 as D (5 bases). This CDR3 has 15 residues. Trimming left V 4 bases short and J 6 bases short, with 21 bases between. Germline V lookup: CDR1 SQVTM, CDR2 ANQGSEA. The CDR3 sequence is CSVAYPGMSGPEAFF. The DNA of the CDR3 is TGCAGCGTTGCTTACCCAGGGATGAGTGGCCCTGAAGCTTTCTTT.

In its sample, this clonotype was seen a few times. CDR3 region: CSAREQGHGANVLTF. The CDR3 DNA sequence: TGCAGTGCTAGAGAACAGGGGCACGGGGCCAACGTCCTGACTTTC. The rearrangement uses TRBV20-1 and TRBJ2-6; 7 bases align to TRBD1. After removal of 0 bases from V and 4 bases from J, the junction contained 3 bases not matched to a gene. The CDR3 extends over 15 amino acids. The V gene's germline CDR1 is DFQATT and CDR2 SNEGSKA (reference sequence).

This clonotype was recorded a few times. The gene calls are TRBV7-8 and TRBJ1-5, with D possibly being TRBD1 (6 bases). The CDR3 is made up of 14 amino acids. V lost 5 bases, J lost 9 bases, and 17 bases lay in between. The germline V gene encodes CDR1 SGHVS and CDR2 FQNEAQ. This CDR3 is CASSPAGALGPQHF. The CDR3 bases are TGTGCCAGCAGCCCTGCAGGGGCCCTTGGGCCCCAGCATTTT.

This sequence joins TRBV5-1 and TRBJ2-2; D uncertain. The CDR3 contains 16 residues. Per germline, CDR1 SGHRS and CDR2 YFSETQ. The V end was cut by 0 bases, the J end by 1 base, with 10 bases between. The DNA for the CDR3 is TGCGCCAGCAGCTTGGCCGAGGCAGGGAACACCGGGGAGCTGTTTTTT. Translated, it gives CASSLAEAGNTGELFF.

The V gene is TRBV25-1, the J gene TRBJ2-2; D not certain. This CDR3 region has 13 residues. Trimming pared 4 bases from V and 6 bases from J, leaving 9 bases between. CDR1 and CDR2 (germline): MGHDK, SYGVNS. DNA of the CDR3: TGTGCCAGCAGTGTCCTCCTAGCCGGGGAGCTGTTTTTT. Protein: CASSVLLAGELFF.

V and J are TRBV12-3 or TRBV12-4 and TRBJ1-1, with 7 bases matching TRBD1. This CDR3 spans 14 amino acids. Trimming at V came to 2 bases and at J to 1 base, leaving 1 base not matched to a gene. The CDR3 reads CASSLRGPNTEAFF. CDR3 DNA sequence: TGTGCCAGCAGTTTAAGGGGGCCGAACACTGAAGCTTTCTTT.

This clonotype was seen more than once but under ten times. The CDR3 region is CASSYYGALNTEAFF. The CDR3 DNA follows: TGTGCCAGCAGTTACTATGGGGCCTTGAACACTGAAGCTTTCTTT. V is TRBV6-5 and J is TRBJ1-1, with D tentatively TRBD1 (5 bases). CDR3 length: 15 amino acids. CDR1 is MNHEY and CDR2 is SVGAGI in the germline V gene. The V end lost 1 base, the J end lost 0 bases, and 9 bases lay between the germline ends.

This clonotype was observed a few times. The gene calls are TRBV29-1 and TRBJ2-6, with no clear D. The CDR3 spans 16 residues. Germline CDR1 SQVTM, CDR2 ANQGSEA. V lost 1 base, J lost 0 bases, and 10 bases lay in between. CDR3 loop: CSVEGDSPSGANVLTF. In DNA, the CDR3 is TGCAGCGTTGAAGGGGATTCCCCCTCTGGGGCCAACGTCCTGACTTTC.

This clonotype was observed a single time. This chain connects TRBV27 to TRBJ2-7; D unclear. V gave up 5 bases and J gave up 3 bases, with 17 bases separating them. The CDR3 is 15 residues long. Per germline, CDR1 MNHEY and CDR2 SMNVEV (reference sequence). DNA of the CDR3: TGTGCCAGCAGTCCGCGATTACCCTCCATCTACGAGCAGTACTTC. It codes for CASSPRLPSIYEQYF.

This clonotype was counted between two and nine times. The chain joins TRBV7-2 to TRBJ1-2, with D uncertain. V gave up 6 bases and J gave up 7 bases, with 15 bases separating them. CDR3 size: 13 residues. CDR1 and CDR2 from the germline V gene are SGHTA and FQGNSA. In nucleotides, the CDR3 is TGTGCCAGCAGTCCCCCGGGAGGGAGTGGCTACACCTTC. The encoded protein is CASSPPGGSGYTF.

This chain uses TRBV10-3 with TRBJ2-1, with D possibly TRBD2 on 6 matching bases. Germline CDR1 ENHRY, CDR2 SYGVKD. The CDR3 runs to 14 residues. The V gene lost 6 bases and the J gene lost 8 bases, with 17 bases spanning the gap. The CDR3 sequence: CAISPRAGWDEQFF. In DNA, the CDR3 is TGTGCCATCAGCCCTAGGGCGGGATGGGATGAGCAGTTCTTC.

Only a few counts were recorded for this clonotype. J is TRBJ1-5 and V is TRBV27, with D tentatively TRBD1 (5 bases). CDR3 length: 18 residues. CDR1 and CDR2 (germline): MNHEY, SMNVEV (reference sequence). V lost 5 bases and J 7 bases, leaving 27 bases between the germline ends. CDR3: CASSPRTFAREVRQPQHF. The CDR3 DNA reads as TGTGCCAGCAGTCCCCGTACTTTTGCCAGGGAGGTCAGGCAGCCCCAGCATTTT.

J is TRBJ1-1 and V is TRBV5-1, with D uncertain. The CDR3 totals 15 residues. Trimming pared 1 base from V and 10 bases from J, leaving 20 bases between. Germline CDR1 is SGHRS and CDR2 is YFSETQ. CDR3 loop: CASSLLGGYSNGAFF. DNA of the CDR3: TGCGCCAGCAGCTTGCTAGGCGGGTACAGTAATGGAGCTTTCTTT.

This clonotype appeared a few times. This chain joins TRBV6-1 and TRBJ2-4, with D hard to call. The CDR3 covers 13 residues. Germline CDR1 MNHNS, CDR2 SASEGT. The V and J ends lost 6 bases and 2 bases respectively, with 8 bases between them. CDR3 nucleotide sequence: TGTGCCAGCAGACAGTCGACCAAAAACATTCAGTACTTC. Translation gives CASRQSTKNIQYF.

V is TRBV5-1 and J is TRBJ2-1, with 7 bases fitting TRBD1. Looked up from germline, CDR1 is SGHRS and CDR2 is YFSETQ. The V gene end was trimmed by 4 bases and the J gene end by 5 bases; junction bases not matched to a gene: 3. The CDR3 spans 13 residues. CDR3 coding DNA: TGCGCCAGCAGCCCGACAGGGCACAATGAGCAGTTCTTC. Protein: CASSPTGHNEQFF. Complete variable domain (other parts from reference TRBV5-1 and TRBJ2-1): KAGVTQTPRYLIKTRGQQVTLSCSPISGHRSVSWYQQTPGQGLQFLFEYFSETQRNKGNFPGRFSGRQFSNSRSEMNVSTLELGDSALYLCASSPTGHNEQFFGPGTRLTVL.

The V and J genes are TRBV12-3 or TRBV12-4 and TRBJ2-5; D may be TRBD1 (5 bases). Trimming removed 6 bases from V and 4 bases from J, with 15 bases in between. CDR3 length: 14 amino acids. CDR3 sequence: CASRTDGQGETQYF. In DNA form, the CDR3 reads TGTGCCAGCAGGACTGATGGCCAGGGAGAGACCCAGTACTTC.

The V and J genes are TRBV25-1 and TRBJ2-2; D is perhaps TRBD1 (6 bases). V gave up 10 bases and J gave up 4 bases, with 16 bases separating them. Looked up from germline, CDR1 is MGHDK and CDR2 is SYGVNS. The CDR3 has 14 amino acids. DNA of the CDR3: TGTGCCACCGGTCTTGTAGGGGGCACCGGGGAGCTGTTTTTT. Its protein product is CATGLVGGTGELFF.

This chain connects TRBV20-1 to TRBJ1-1, with TRBD1 identical over 8 bases. V lost 2 bases to trimming and J lost 6 bases; unmatched junction nucleotides: 11. Germline CDR1 and CDR2: DFQATT and SNEGSKA (reference sequence). This CDR3 contains 15 residues. The CDR3 protein is CSARPARGPSAEAFF. CDR3 DNA: TGCAGTGCTAGACCGGCCAGGGGGCCCTCGGCTGAAGCTTTCTTT.

The J gene is TRBJ2-3, the V gene TRBV30, with 8 nucleotides matching TRBD1. V lost 1 base, J lost 0 bases, and 0 bases stayed unmatched. Germline CDR1 is GTSNPN and CDR2 is SVGIG (reference sequence). CDR3 length equals 14 residues. The CDR3 DNA reads as TGTGCCTGGAGTGGACAGGGGAGCACAGATACGCAGTATTTT. Residues: CAWSGQGSTDTQYF.

The chain couples TRBV11-1 to TRBJ2-6; 9 bases agree with TRBD1. This CDR3 region has 18 residues. Germline-derived CDR1 and CDR2 are SGHAT and FQDESV (reference sequence). V lost 5 bases, J lost 4 bases, and 12 bases stayed unmatched. CDR3 region: CASSVDRGWYPGANVLTF. The CDR3 DNA reads TGTGCCAGCAGCGTGGACAGGGGTTGGTATCCCGGGGCCAACGTCCTGACTTTC.

This clonotype was picked up many times. The chain is built from TRBV25-1 and TRBJ1-5, with 8 bases identical to TRBD1. Trimming at V came to 4 bases and at J to 4 bases, leaving 6 bases not matched to a gene. Germline V lookup: CDR1 MGHDK, CDR2 SYGVNS. The CDR3 consists of 15 residues. CDR3 protein: CASSGGTGGNQPQHF. The CDR3 DNA reads TGTGCCAGCAGTGGAGGGACAGGTGGGAATCAGCCCCAGCATTTT.

This clonotype was detected a few times. This chain links TRBV5-6 with TRBJ2-3; unclear D gene. The V end lost 0 bases, the J end lost 14 bases, and 13 bases lay between the germline ends. The CDR3 covers 12 residues. Germline-derived CDR1 and CDR2 are SGHDT and YYEEEE. The CDR3 DNA reads TGTGCCAGCAGCTTGGCAGACTCCCCGATGTATTTT. This gives the protein CASSLADSPMYF.

This clonotype appeared a few times. This chain links TRBV6-2 or TRBV6-3 with TRBJ2-7; TRBD1 aligns across 9 bases. CDR1 and CDR2 (germline): MNHEY, SVGEGT. CDR3 length: 16 amino acids. The ends lost 2 bases at V and 2 bases at J; junction bases unmatched: 7. The CDR3: CASSYGTRDRAYEQYF. In DNA, the CDR3 is TGTGCCAGCAGTTACGGTACCCGGGACAGGGCCTACGAGCAGTACTTC.

This rearrangement joins TRBV4-3 to TRBJ1-1; no reliable D call. Germline assignment: CDR1 LGHNA and CDR2 YSLEER. V was cut by 0 bases and J by 2 bases, with 16 bases left in between. The length of the CDR3 is 17 residues. The CDR3 region has the DNA TGCGCCAGCAGCCAAGATGGGTTTGGGGAACACAACACTGAAGCTTTCTTT. Residues: CASSQDGFGEHNTEAFF.

The sample holds a few counts of this clonotype. The V and J genes are TRBV20-1 and TRBJ1-5; D is unresolved. The germline V gene encodes CDR1 DFQATT and CDR2 SNEGSKA (reference sequence). V gave up 0 bases and J gave up 6 bases, with 9 bases separating them. There are 13 residues in the CDR3. The CDR3: CSARDNTGQPQHF. CDR3 nucleotides: TGCAGTGCTAGAGATAACACCGGTCAGCCCCAGCATTTT.